A single sample is the source of the 19 T cell receptor beta chains below, sequenced in a study of blood T cell repertoires in COVID-19 (dated by TCRdb to 2018 to 2020). Libraries were built with the immunoSEQ multiplex PCR assay. Sourced from immuneACCESS, this table was stored by TCRdb with only in-frame sequences that have V and J called. A share of the clones is absent; for the studies checked, an unresolved V gene accounts for under half, and the remainder has no known explanation. The sample has some 240,000 clones on record, roughly 90% of them singletons. The ten biggest clones cover 2% to 2.5% of the sample. Sequencing input: peripheral blood. Every receptor here comes from a woman in her sixties with COVID-19, enrolled during active disease.

This chain uses TRBV2 with TRBJ2-4; 7 nucleotides match TRBD1. Germline CDR1 and CDR2: SNHLY and FYNNEI. Trimming at V came to 7 bases and at J to 0 bases, leaving 6 bases not matched to a gene. This CDR3 spans 15 amino acids. CDR3 sequence (DNA): TGTGCCAGCAACCGGGACAGAGTAGCCAAAAACATTCAGTACTTC. Protein sequence: CASNRDRVAKNIQYF.

This chain links TRBV4-3 with TRBJ2-3; 7 bases are a match to TRBD2. CDR1 is LGHNA, CDR2 YSLEER, per germline. The trim removed 0 bases at V and 5 bases at J, leaving 11 bases unmatched. The CDR3 is 17 amino acids. CDR3 protein: CASSQDVAGRGGDTQYF. CDR3 sequence (DNA): TGCGCCAGCAGCCAAGATGTGGCGGGGCGCGGGGGAGATACGCAGTATTTT.

The V gene is TRBV12-5, the J gene TRBJ1-1; possibly TRBD1 for D (5 bases). This CDR3 has 17 amino acids. The V end lost 0 bases, the J end lost 1 base, and 15 bases lay between the germline ends. Germline CDR1 LGHNT, CDR2 FRNRAP. CDR3 coding DNA: TGTGCTAGTGGTTTGGTACAGAATAGGGGCAGGAACACTGAAGCTTTCTTT. It codes for CASGLVQNRGRNTEAFF. Supplemented by reference TRBV12-5 and TRBJ1-1, the full variable domain reads DARVTQTPRHKVTEMGQEVTMRCQPILGHNTVFWYRQTMMQGLELLAYFRNRAPLDDSGMPKDRFSAEMPDATLATLKIQPSEPRDSAVYFCASGLVQNRGRNTEAFFGQGTRLTVV.

This rearrangement joins TRBV9 to TRBJ2-7, with a weak D call TRBD1 (5 bases). Germline CDR1 and CDR2: SGDLS and YYNGEE. The CDR3 length is 14 residues. The V end was cut by 0 bases, the J end by 6 bases, with 13 bases between. The CDR3 loop reads CASSVGQRIAEQYF. DNA for the CDR3: TGTGCCAGCAGCGTAGGACAGCGCATCGCCGAGCAGTACTTC. The variable domain in full, completed from reference TRBV9 and TRBJ2-7, reads DSGVTQTPKHLITATGQRVTLRCSPRSGDLSVYWYQQSLDQGLQFLIQYYNGEERAKGNILERFSAQQFPDLHSELNLSSLELGDSALYFCASSVGQRIAEQYFGPGTRLTVT.

V gene TRBV6-5 combines with J gene TRBJ2-7; 8 bases are shared with TRBD1. The CDR3 runs 15 residues. J lost 4 bases, V lost 0 bases, and 5 bases had no gene match. CDR1 and CDR2 (germline): MNHEY, SVGAGI. In nucleotides, the CDR3 is TGTGCCAGCAGTTACTCAGTGACAGGGGCGTACGAGCAGTACTTC. This encodes CASSYSVTGAYEQYF.

The chain uses TRBV5-4 and TRBJ1-6; no firm D call. V lost 0 bases and J lost 0, with 7 bases in between. Per germline, CDR1 SGHNT and CDR2 YYREEE (reference sequence). The CDR3 sequence is 16 residues long. CDR3 sequence: CASSLEAASYNSPLHF. CDR3 DNA: TGTGCCAGCAGCTTGGAGGCGGCCTCCTATAATTCACCCCTCCACTTT.

This clone was counted a single time. The V call is TRBV19, the J call TRBJ1-2; D may be TRBD1 (6 bases). This CDR3 spans 15 amino acids. Germline-derived CDR1 and CDR2 are LNHDA and SQIVND (reference sequence). Trimming stripped 4 bases from V and 4 bases from J, with 16 bases between. Here the CDR3 reads CASSTGTLFSYGYTF. In nucleotides, the CDR3 is TGTGCCAGTAGTACAGGGACACTTTTTAGCTATGGCTACACCTTC.

The CDR3 nucleotides read TGTGCCAGCAGTGATCAGGGAGGCACTGAAGCTTTCTTT. Its translation is CASSDQGGTEAFF. This chain uses TRBV7-9 with TRBJ1-1; maybe TRBD1 (5 bases). Between the trimmed V and J ends, which lost 6 bases and 4 bases, there was a span of 12 bases. This CDR3 spans 13 amino acids. Germline V gene sequence: CDR1 SEHNR, CDR2 FQNEAQ (reference sequence).

This sequence joins TRBV2 and TRBJ1-4; maybe TRBD1 (6 bases). V gave up 3 bases and J gave up 4 bases, with 9 bases separating them. From germline, CDR1 is SNHLY and CDR2 FYNNEI. This CDR3 has 14 amino acids. The CDR3 DNA reads TGTGCCAGCAGTGAGGACAGCTTTAATGAAAAACTGTTTTTT. Translated: CASSEDSFNEKLFF.

J is TRBJ1-4 and V is TRBV9, with a possible D match to TRBD1 (6 bases). Trimming took off 4 bases at V and 8 bases at J, with 18 bases between the two ends. The CDR3 has 15 residues. CDR1 is SGDLS and CDR2 is YYNGEE in the germline V gene. DNA of the CDR3: TGTGCCAGCAGCCTCTTGGGGGGGCCGGGAGAAAAACTGTTTTTT. It translates to CASSLLGGPGEKLFF.

Concerning this clone: The junction departs from germline at one end; a sequencing error may be responsible. V is TRBV18 and J is TRBJ1-2; D remains unclear. Germline V gene data show CDR1 as KGHSH and CDR2 as LQKENI. The CDR3 has 14 amino acids. The CDR3, as DNA: TGTGCCAGCTCGCCACAAACAGAGTACTATGGCTACACCTTC. Amino acid sequence: CASSPQTEYYGYTF.

V and J are TRBV27 and TRBJ1-2; TRBD1 agrees at 7 bases. After removal of 2 bases from V and 4 bases from J, the junction contained 1 base not matched to a gene. The CDR3 loop spans 13 amino acids. The germline gives CDR1 MNHEY, CDR2 SMNVEV (reference sequence). The CDR3 bases are TGTGCCAGCAGTTTACCAGGGGGCTATGGCTACACCTTC. It codes for CASSLPGGYGYTF.

The genes are TRBV24-1 and TRBJ2-2; tentatively, D is TRBD2 (5 bases). There are 12 residues in the CDR3. Germline V gives CDR1 KGHDR, CDR2 SFDVKD. Trimming removed 6 bases at V and 7 bases at J, with 8 bases between. The CDR3 coding sequence is TGTGCCACCAGTCAAGGACTCGGGGAGCTGTTTTTT. This gives the protein CATSQGLGELFF.

V gene TRBV11-2 combines with J gene TRBJ2-3; 8 nucleotides agree with TRBD2. CDR3 length equals 17 residues. In germline, CDR1 is SGHAT, CDR2 FQNNGV. Trimming cost V 1 base and J 2 bases; bases outside gene matches: 8. CDR3 protein: CASSLGGPAGDTDTQYF. CDR3 coding DNA: TGTGCCAGCAGCTTAGGGGGGCCAGCGGGGGACACAGATACGCAGTATTTT.

This chain connects TRBV4-2 to TRBJ2-5; 12 bases match TRBD2. J gave up 1 base and V 2 bases, and 14 bases lay outside the gene matches. CDR3 length: 20 residues. Germline assignment: CDR1 LGHNA and CDR2 YNFKEQ. This chain's CDR3 is CASSQSGGTSGGTFQETQYF. In nucleotides, the CDR3 is TGTGCCAGCAGCCAAAGTGGCGGTACTAGCGGGGGGACTTTCCAAGAGACCCAGTACTTC.

The genes are TRBV11-2 and TRBJ1-3; tentative D call: TRBD1 (6 bases). The CDR3 is made up of 14 amino acids. In germline, CDR1 is SGHAT, CDR2 FQNNGV. Trimming removed 3 bases from V and 8 bases from J, with 14 bases in between. The CDR3 DNA sequence: TGTGCCAGCAGCTTTGGATCGGGGGGGCACACCATATATTTT. Its protein is CASSFGSGGHTIYF.

V and J are TRBV19 and TRBJ1-5; weak D call: TRBD1 (6 bases). V was cut by 8 bases and J by 3 bases, with 20 bases left in between. CDR1 is LNHDA and CDR2 is SQIVND in the germline V gene (reference sequence). The CDR3 runs 16 residues. This chain's CDR3 is CASSPGVGTINQPQHF. As DNA, the CDR3 is TGTGCCAGTTCACCCGGAGTAGGGACAATCAATCAGCCCCAGCATTTT.

A word on this clone: At one end the junction does not follow the germline gene, possibly because of a read error. The V gene is TRBV29-1, the J gene TRBJ1-2; the D gene is possibly TRBD1 (5 bases). The CDR3 loop spans 10 amino acids. Per germline, CDR1 SQVTM and CDR2 ANQGSEA. The CDR3 sequence: CSVEQGGGSF. The DNA of the CDR3 is TGCAGCGTTGAACAGGGTGGTGGCTCCTTC.

V and J are TRBV7-2 and TRBJ2-2, with TRBD1 matching 8 bases. CDR3 length equals 17 residues. Trimming took 3 bases from V and 1 from J; bases not matched to a gene: 7. Germline CDR1 SGHTA, CDR2 FQGNSA. The DNA for the CDR3 is TGTGCCAGCAGCTTTTCCCGGACAGGGAGGAACACCGGGGAGCTGTTTTTT. Translating gives CASSFSRTGRNTGELFF.